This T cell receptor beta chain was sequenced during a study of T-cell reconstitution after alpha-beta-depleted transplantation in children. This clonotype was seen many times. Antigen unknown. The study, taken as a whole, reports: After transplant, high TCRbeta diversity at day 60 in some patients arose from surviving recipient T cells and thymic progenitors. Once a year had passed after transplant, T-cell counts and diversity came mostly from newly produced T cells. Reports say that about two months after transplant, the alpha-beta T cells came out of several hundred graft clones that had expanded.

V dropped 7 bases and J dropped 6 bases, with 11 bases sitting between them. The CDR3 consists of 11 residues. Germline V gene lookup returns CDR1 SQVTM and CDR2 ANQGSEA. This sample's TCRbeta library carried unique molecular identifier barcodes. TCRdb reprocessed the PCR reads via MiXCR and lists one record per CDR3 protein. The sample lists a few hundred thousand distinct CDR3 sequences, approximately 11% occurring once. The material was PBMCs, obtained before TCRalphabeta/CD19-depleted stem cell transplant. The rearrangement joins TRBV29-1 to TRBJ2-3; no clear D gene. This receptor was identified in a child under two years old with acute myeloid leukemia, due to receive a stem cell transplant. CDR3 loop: CSGEPRDTQYF. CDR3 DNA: TGCAGCGGCGAACCCAGGGATACGCAGTATTTT.